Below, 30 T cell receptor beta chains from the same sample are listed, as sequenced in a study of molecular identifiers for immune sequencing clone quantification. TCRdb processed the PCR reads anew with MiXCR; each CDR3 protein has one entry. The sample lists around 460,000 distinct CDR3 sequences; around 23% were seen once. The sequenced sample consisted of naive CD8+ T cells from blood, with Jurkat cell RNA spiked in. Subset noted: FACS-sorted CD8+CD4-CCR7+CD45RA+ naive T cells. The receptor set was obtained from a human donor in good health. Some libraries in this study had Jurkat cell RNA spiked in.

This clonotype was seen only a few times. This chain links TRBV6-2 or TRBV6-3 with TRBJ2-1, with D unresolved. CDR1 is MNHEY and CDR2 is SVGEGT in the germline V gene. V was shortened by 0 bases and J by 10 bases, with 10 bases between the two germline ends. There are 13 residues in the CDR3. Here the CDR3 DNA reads TGTGCCAGCAGTTACTCTCCGGCCGTGGAGCAGTTCTTC. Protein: CASSYSPAVEQFF.

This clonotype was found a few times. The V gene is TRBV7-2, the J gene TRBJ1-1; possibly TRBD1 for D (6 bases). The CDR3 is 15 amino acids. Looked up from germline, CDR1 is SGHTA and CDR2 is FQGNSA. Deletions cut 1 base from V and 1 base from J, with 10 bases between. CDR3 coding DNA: TGTGCCAGCAGCTTAGGGAGCAGGGGGAACACTGAAGCTTTCTTT. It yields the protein CASSLGSRGNTEAFF.

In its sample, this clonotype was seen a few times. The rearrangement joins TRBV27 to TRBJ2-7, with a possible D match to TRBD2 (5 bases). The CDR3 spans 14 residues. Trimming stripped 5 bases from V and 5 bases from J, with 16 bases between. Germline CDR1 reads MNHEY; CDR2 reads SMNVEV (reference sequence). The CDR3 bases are TGTGCCAGCAGTCCAGGACCTAGCCCCCACGAGCAGTACTTC. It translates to CASSPGPSPHEQYF.

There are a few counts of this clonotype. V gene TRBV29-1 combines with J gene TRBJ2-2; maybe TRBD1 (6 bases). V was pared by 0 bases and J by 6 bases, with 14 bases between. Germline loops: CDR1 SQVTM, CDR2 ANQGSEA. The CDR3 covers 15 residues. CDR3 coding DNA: TGCAGCGTTGAAGATCCCAGGGGTTTCCCCGGGGAGCTGTTTTTT. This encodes CSVEDPRGFPGELFF.

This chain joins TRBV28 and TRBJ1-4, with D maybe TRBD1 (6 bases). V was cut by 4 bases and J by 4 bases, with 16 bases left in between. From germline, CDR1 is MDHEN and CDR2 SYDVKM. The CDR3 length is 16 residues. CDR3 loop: CASSSPEGDNNEKLFF. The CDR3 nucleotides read TGTGCCAGCAGTTCCCCTGAGGGGGACAATAATGAAAAACTGTTTTTT.

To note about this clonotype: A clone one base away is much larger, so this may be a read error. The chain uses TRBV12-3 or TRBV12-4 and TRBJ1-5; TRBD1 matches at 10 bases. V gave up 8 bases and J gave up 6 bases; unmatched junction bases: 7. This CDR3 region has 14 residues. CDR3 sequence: CASCSGTGVQPQHF. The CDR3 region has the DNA TGTGCCAGCTGTTCCGGGACAGGGGTTCAGCCCCAGCATTTT.

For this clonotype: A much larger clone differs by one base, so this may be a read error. CDR3 loop: CASSYGTAGDVTDTQYF. In nucleotides, the CDR3 is TGTGCCAGCAGTTACGGAACAGCGGGGGACGTGACAGATACGCAGTATTTT. The rearrangement links TRBV6-5 to TRBJ2-3; 8 positions agree with TRBD2. Germline-derived CDR1 and CDR2 are MNHEY and SVGAGI. This CDR3 has 17 amino acids. Losses at the gene ends were 2 bases for V and 3 bases for J; bases not matched to a gene: 10.

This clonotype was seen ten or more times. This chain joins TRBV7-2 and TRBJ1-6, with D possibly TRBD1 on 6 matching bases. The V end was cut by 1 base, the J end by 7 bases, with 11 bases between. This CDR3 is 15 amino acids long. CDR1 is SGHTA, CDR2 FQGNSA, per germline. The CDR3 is CASSLEQGLNSPLHF. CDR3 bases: TGTGCCAGCAGCTTAGAACAGGGATTGAATTCACCCCTCCACTTT.

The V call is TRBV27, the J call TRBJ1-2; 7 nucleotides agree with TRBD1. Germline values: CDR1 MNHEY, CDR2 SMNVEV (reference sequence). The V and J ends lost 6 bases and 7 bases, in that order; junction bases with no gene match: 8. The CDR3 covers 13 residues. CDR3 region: CASRGTGDSGYTF. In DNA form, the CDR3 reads TGTGCCAGCAGGGGAACAGGGGACAGTGGCTACACCTTC.

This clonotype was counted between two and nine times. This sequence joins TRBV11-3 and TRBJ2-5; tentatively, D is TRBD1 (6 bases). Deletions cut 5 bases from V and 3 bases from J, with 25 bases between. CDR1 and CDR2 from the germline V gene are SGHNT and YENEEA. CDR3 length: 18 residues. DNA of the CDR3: TGTGCCAGCAGCCGAAACCGGGACACAAACGGGGATGAAGAGACCCAGTACTTC. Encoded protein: CASSRNRDTNGDEETQYF.

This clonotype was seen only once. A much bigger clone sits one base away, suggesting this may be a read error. The DNA for the CDR3 is TGTGCCAGTAGGACCGGGACTAGCGGACTTTACGAGCAGTACTTC. Encoded protein: CASRTGTSGLYEQYF. The chain is built from TRBV6-5 and TRBJ2-7; 11 bases fit TRBD2. The CDR3 extends over 15 amino acids. V shed 9 bases and J 4 bases; nucleotides not matched to a gene: 11. The germline V gene encodes CDR1 MNHEY and CDR2 SVGAGI.

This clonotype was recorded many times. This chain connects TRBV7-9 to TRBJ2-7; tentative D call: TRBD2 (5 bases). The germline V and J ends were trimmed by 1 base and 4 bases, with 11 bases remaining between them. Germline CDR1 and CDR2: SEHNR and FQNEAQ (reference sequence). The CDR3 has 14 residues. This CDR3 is CASSLVGRGYEQYF. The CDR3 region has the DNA TGTGCCAGCAGCTTAGTAGGACGGGGTTACGAGCAGTACTTC. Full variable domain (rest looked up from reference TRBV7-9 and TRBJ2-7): DTGVSQNPRHKITKRGQNVTFRCDPISEHNRLYWYRQTLGQGPEFLTYFQNEAQLEKSRLLSDRFSAERPKGSFSTLEIQRTEQGDSAMYLCASSLVGRGYEQYFGPGTRLTVT.

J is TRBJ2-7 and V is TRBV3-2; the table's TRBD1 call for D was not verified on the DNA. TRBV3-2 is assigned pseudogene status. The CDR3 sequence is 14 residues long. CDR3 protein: CASTLRQGTYEQYF. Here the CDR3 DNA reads TGTGCCAGCACCTTACGACAGGGGACCTACGAGCAGTACTTC.

This chain's CDR3 is CASSIERDTAYEQYF. As DNA, the CDR3 is TGTGCCAGTAGTATAGAGCGGGACACGGCCTACGAGCAGTACTTC. The rearrangement uses TRBV19 and TRBJ2-7; TRBD1 or TRBD2 may be the D gene (6 bases each). Per the germline V gene, CDR1 is LNHDA and CDR2 is SQIVND (reference sequence). Trimming shortened V by 0 bases and J by 2 bases, and 11 bases separated the two germline ends. The CDR3 is 15 amino acids.

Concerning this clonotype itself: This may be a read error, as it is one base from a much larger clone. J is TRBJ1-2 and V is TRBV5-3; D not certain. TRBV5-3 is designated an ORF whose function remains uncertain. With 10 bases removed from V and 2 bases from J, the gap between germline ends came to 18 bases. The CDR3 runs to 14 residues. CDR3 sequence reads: CAGSLRAANYGYTF. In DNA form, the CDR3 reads TGTGCCGGCAGCTTAAGGGCAGCCAACTATGGCTACACCTTC.

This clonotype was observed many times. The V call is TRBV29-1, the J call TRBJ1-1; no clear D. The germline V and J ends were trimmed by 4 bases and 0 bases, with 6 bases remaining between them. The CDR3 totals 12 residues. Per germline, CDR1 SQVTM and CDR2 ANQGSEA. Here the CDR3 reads CSVGDMNTEAFF. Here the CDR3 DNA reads TGCAGCGTTGGTGACATGAACACTGAAGCTTTCTTT.

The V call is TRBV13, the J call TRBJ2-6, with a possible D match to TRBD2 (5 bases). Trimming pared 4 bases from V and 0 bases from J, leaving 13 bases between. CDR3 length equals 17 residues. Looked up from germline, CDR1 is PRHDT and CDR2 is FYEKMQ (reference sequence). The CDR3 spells CASSSSPGISGANVLTF. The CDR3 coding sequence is TGTGCCAGCAGCTCGTCACCGGGGATCTCTGGGGCCAACGTCCTGACTTTC.

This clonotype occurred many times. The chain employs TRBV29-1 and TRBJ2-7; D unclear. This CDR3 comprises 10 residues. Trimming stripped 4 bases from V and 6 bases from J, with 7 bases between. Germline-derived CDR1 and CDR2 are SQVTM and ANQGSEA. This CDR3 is CSVGNPEQYF. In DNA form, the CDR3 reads TGCAGCGTTGGGAACCCCGAGCAGTACTTC.

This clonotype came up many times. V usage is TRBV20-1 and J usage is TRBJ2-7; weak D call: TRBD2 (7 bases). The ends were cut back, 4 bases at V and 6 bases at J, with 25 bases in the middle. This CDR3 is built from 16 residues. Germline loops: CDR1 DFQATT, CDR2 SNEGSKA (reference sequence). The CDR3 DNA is TGCAGTGCTACGCGGACAGCGGGACTCCCGGTGGGCGAGCAGTACTTC. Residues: CSATRTAGLPVGEQYF.

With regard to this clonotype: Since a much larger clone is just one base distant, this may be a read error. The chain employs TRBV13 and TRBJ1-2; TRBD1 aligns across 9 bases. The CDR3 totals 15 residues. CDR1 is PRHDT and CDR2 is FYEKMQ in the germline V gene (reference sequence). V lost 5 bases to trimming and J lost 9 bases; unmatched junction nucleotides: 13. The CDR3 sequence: CASSSRGQGFFSYTF. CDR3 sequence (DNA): TGTGCCAGCAGCAGCCGCGGACAGGGGTTCTTTAGCTACACCTTC.

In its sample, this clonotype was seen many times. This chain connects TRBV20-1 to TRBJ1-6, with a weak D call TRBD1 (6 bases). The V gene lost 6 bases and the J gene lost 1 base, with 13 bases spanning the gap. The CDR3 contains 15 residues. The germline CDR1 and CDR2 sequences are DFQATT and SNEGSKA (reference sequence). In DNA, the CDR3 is TGCAGTGCCCGAGGGGGGTATTCCTATAATTCACCCCTCCACTTT. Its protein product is CSARGGYSYNSPLHF.

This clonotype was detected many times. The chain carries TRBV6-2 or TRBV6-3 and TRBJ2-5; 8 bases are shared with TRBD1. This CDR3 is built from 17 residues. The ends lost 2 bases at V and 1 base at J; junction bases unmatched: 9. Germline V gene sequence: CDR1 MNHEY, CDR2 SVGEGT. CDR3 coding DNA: TGTGCCAGCAGTTACCGACCGAGGACAGGGTCCCAAGAGACCCAGTACTTC. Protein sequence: CASSYRPRTGSQETQYF.

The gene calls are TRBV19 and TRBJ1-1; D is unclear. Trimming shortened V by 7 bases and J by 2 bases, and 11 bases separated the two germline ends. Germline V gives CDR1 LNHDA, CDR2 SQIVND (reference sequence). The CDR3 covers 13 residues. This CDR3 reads CASTWGRNTEAFF. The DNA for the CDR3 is TGTGCCAGTACTTGGGGTCGTAACACTGAAGCTTTCTTT.

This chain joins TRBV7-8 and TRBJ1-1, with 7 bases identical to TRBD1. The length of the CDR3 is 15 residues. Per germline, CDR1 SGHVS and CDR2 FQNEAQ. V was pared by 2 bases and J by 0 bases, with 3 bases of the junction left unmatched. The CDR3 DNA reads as TGTGCCAGCAGCTTATGGGACAGTATGAACACTGAAGCTTTCTTT. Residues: CASSLWDSMNTEAFF.

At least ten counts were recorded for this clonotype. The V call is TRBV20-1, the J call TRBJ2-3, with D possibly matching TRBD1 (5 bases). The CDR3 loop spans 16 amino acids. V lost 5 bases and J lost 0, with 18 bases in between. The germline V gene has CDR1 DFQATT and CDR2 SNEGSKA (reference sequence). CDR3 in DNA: TGCAGTGCTCCCTCACACAGGTACACGAGCACAGATACGCAGTATTTT. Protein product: CSAPSHRYTSTDTQYF.

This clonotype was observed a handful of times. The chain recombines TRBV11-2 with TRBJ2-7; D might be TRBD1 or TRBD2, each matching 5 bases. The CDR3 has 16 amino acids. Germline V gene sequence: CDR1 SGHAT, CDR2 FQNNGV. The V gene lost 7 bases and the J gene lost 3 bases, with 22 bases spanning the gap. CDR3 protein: CASILTGTGYFYEQYF. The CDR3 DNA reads TGTGCCAGCATCCTAACCGGGACGGGGTATTTCTACGAGCAGTACTTC.

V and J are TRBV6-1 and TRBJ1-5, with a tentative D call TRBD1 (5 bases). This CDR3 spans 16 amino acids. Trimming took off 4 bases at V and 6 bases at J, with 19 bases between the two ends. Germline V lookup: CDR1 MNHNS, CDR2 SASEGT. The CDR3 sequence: CASSAEAGIQGQPQHF. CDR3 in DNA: TGTGCCAGCAGTGCCGAGGCAGGGATCCAGGGTCAGCCCCAGCATTTT.

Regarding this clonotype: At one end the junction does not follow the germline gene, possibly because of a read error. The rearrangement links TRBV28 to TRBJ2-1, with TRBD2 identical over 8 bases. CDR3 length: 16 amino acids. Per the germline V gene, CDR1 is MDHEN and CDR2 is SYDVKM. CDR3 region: CASSSGGMSSYNGQFF. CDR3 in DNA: TGTGCCAGCAGTAGCGGGGGAATGAGCTCCTACAATGGGCAGTTCTTC.

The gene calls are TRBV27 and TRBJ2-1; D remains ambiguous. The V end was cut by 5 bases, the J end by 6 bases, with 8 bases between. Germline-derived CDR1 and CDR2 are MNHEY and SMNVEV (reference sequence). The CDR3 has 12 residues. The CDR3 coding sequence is TGTGCCAGCAGTAGGCAGCCCAATGAGCAGTTCTTC. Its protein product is CASSRQPNEQFF.

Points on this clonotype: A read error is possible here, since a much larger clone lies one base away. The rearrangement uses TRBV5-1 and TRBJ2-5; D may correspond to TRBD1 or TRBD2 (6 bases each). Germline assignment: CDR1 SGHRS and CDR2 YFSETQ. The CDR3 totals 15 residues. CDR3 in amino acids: CASSPEGGRGETQCF. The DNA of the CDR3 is TGCGCCAGCAGCCCTGAAGGCGGAAGGGGGGAGACCCAGTGCTTC.